The rows below give T cell receptor beta chains drawn from one sample of a study of cytomegalovirus exposure and HLA in healthy donors. Sequencing used immunoSEQ multiplex PCR; TCRdb keeps in-frame clones, though not all of them. The repertoire holds 200,000 or so clones, with about 77% as singletons. The specimen sequenced was PBMCs. These receptors all come from a woman aged 30 to 39 in good health and CMV-seropositive. Both conserved end residues are part of each CDR3. D genes are given only for firm matches. For some rows the clone size is stated as once, few or many, or as a class when expanded; others skip it.

TGTGCCAGCTCACCAGTAGACAGGGACAATTCACCCCTCCACTTT | CASSPVDRDNSPLHF | - | TRBJ1-6 | TRBD1 | TRBV18
TGCGCCAGCAGCCAGGGACAGGGGAGTCTGGCTTTCTTT | CASSQGQGSLAFF | once | TRBJ1-1 | TRBD1 | TRBV4-1
TGTGCCAGCAGCCCTCCGGGAGGCACAGATACGCAGTATTTT | CASSPPGGTDTQYF | - | TRBJ2-3 | - | TRBV7-9
TGTGCCAGCAGTGGGCGCGCGGGAAACACAGATACGCAGTATTTT | CASSGRAGNTDTQYF | - | TRBJ2-3 | - | TRBV25-1
TGTGCCAGCAGCTTACCGGGGTGGGGGGACGACTATGGCTACACCTTC | CASSLPGWGDDYGYTF | - | TRBJ1-2 | - | TRBV7-8
TGCAGCGTTGCCATGGCACCCCTCACAGATACGCAGTATTTT | CSVAMAPLTDTQYF | - | TRBJ2-3 | - | TRBV29-1
TGTGCCAGCAGCTGGACAGTTCCGAACACCGGGGAGCTGTTTTTT | CASSWTVPNTGELFF | - | TRBJ2-2 | - | TRBV5-6
TGTGCCAGCAGCTTAGAGACGGGGCGGGAGTATGGGGCCAACGTCCTGACTTTC | CASSLETGREYGANVLTF | - | TRBJ2-6 | TRBD2 | TRBV7-8
TGTGCCAGCAGGTATAGAGCCTTCACTGAAGCTTTCTTT | CASRYRAFTEAFF | - | TRBJ1-1 | - | TRBV6-5
TGCGCCAGCAGCGGCCTAGGTGTCGGCAATGAGCAGTTCTTC | CASSGLGVGNEQFF | - | TRBJ2-1 | - | TRBV5-1
TGTGCCAGCAGTGTGGGGCGAGGCTACACCTTC | CASSVGRGYTF | - | TRBJ1-2 | - | TRBV6-1
TGCGCCAGCAGCTTGGCCCGGACAGGGAATGAAAAACTGTTTTTT | CASSLARTGNEKLFF | - | TRBJ1-4 | TRBD1 | TRBV5-1
TGTGCCAGCAGCTTGGACCCAGAAACTGAGCAGTTCTTC | CASSLDPETEQFF | - | TRBJ2-1 | - | TRBV5-4
TGTGCCAGCAGTTCAGGGCGGTTGTCTAGCAATCAGCCCCAGCATTTT | CASSSGRLSSNQPQHF | - | TRBJ1-5 | - | TRBV27
TGCGCCAGCAGCTCCAAGGGGGCAGATGAGACCCAGTACTTC | CASSSKGADETQYF | - | TRBJ2-5 | TRBD1 | TRBV5-1
TGTGCCAGCAGCCCCCGGACAGGAGGTACTCCTGGAAACACCATATATTTT | CASSPRTGGTPGNTIYF | - | TRBJ1-3 | TRBD1 | TRBV9
TGTGCCAGCAGTTTAGGACAGGGAGTGGGGAATCAGCCCCAGCATTTT | CASSLGQGVGNQPQHF | - | TRBJ1-5 | TRBD1 | TRBV28
TGTGCCAGCTCACCTTTAGATCCAGGGGCGGCAGTCTTGATGAACACTGAAGCTTTCTTT | CASSPLDPGAAVLMNTEAFF | - | TRBJ1-1 | - | TRBV18
TGTGCCAGCAGCCAAGGAGTCGATGAGCAGTTCTTC | CASSQGVDEQFF | once | TRBJ2-1 | - | TRBV14
TGTGCCAGCAGTTACCAAATGGGGCGGGGGGCTTTCTTT | CASSYQMGRGAFF | - | TRBJ1-1 | - | TRBV6-5
TGTGCCAGCAGTTCCCCGAGCTCCTATAATTCACCCCTCCACTTT | CASSSPSSYNSPLHF | once | TRBJ1-6 | - | TRBV27
TGTGCCAGTAGTATCCACGCCGGGACAGGGGGCCCCGGGGAGCTGTTTTTT | CASSIHAGTGGPGELFF | once | TRBJ2-2 | TRBD1 | TRBV19
TGTGCCAGCAGCGACCCAGGGGGCTACTACGAGCAGTACTTC | CASSDPGGYYEQYF | - | TRBJ2-7 | TRBD1 | TRBV25-1
TGTGCCAGCAGCTCTCTAGCGGGTAGCTCCTACGAGCAGTACTTC | CASSSLAGSSYEQYF | - | TRBJ2-7 | TRBD2 | TRBV6-1
TGTGCCAGCAGCTCCCTAGCGGGAGGAAGCCCAGATACGCAGTATTTT | CASSSLAGGSPDTQYF | - | TRBJ2-3 | TRBD2 | TRBV7-6
TGTGCCATCAGTGAGTTAGGCAGGGGGGGCAATCAGCCCCAGCATTTT | CAISELGRGGNQPQHF | - | TRBJ1-5 | TRBD1 | TRBV10-3
TGTGCCACCAGTTTCTTGCGTAGCGGGGGGCAAGAGACCCAGTACTTC | CATSFLRSGGQETQYF | - | TRBJ2-5 | TRBD2 | TRBV19
TGTGCCAGCAGTTACTCTACTGATCGCCTCCACTTT | CASSYSTDRLHF | - | TRBJ1-6 | - | TRBV6-6
TGCAGCGTTCAGGGACAGACTAACTATGGCTACACCTTC | CSVQGQTNYGYTF | - | TRBJ1-2 | TRBD1 | TRBV29-1
TGTGCCAGCAGCTCCTCCGGGACAGGGTTATTAGGGAAAGGCTACACCTTC | CASSSSGTGLLGKGYTF | - | TRBJ1-2 | TRBD1 | TRBV7-9
TGTGCCAGCAGTCAATTTTGGACAGGGGCCCGGGGGCAGTACTTC | CASSQFWTGARGQYF | - | TRBJ2-7 | TRBD1 | TRBV28
TGTGCCAGCAGCCCCATTCAGGCAGATCAGCCCCAGCATTTT | CASSPIQADQPQHF | - | TRBJ1-5 | - | TRBV7-8
TGTGCCACCAGCATACATCCGGGACTAGGCGGCTACGAGCAGTACTTC | CATSIHPGLGGYEQYF | once | TRBJ2-7 | TRBD2 | TRBV15
TGTGCCAGCAGGTCAGACAGGGAGTTTTATGGCTACACCTTC | CASRSDREFYGYTF | few | TRBJ1-2 | TRBD1 | TRBV6-5
TGTGCCAGCAGCCTGGGCGGGATCAACATTCAGTACTTC | CASSLGGINIQYF | - | TRBJ2-4 | - | TRBV5-6
TGCGCCAGCAGCCAAGAATCGGGACTAGGTCCCTACAATGAGCAGTTCTTC | CASSQESGLGPYNEQFF | few | TRBJ2-1 | TRBD2 | TRBV4-1
TGTGCCAGTAGTCTCTTCAGCGGGAGGAACACCGGGGAGCTGTTTTTT | CASSLFSGRNTGELFF | - | TRBJ2-2 | TRBD2 | TRBV19
TGTGCCAGTACCCAGGGGAACACTGAAGCTTTCTTT | CASTQGNTEAFF | - | TRBJ1-1 | - | TRBV7-2
TGCGCCAGCAGCCAAGTGGATTCGGGACAGTCCTACGAGCAGTACTTC | CASSQVDSGQSYEQYF | - | TRBJ2-7 | TRBD1 | TRBV4-1
TGCGCCAGCAGCCAAGATCAGGCGACGGGAAACACCATATATTTT | CASSQDQATGNTIYF | few | TRBJ1-3 | - | TRBV4-3
TGTGCCAGCAGCCCGGGACTAGGAATCTACGAGCAGTACTTC | CASSPGLGIYEQYF | - | TRBJ2-7 | TRBD2 | TRBV7-6
TGTGCCCACGGTACTCAAGAGACCCAGTACTTC | CAHGTQETQYF | - | TRBJ2-5 | - | TRBV10-3
TGTGCCAGCAGCTACGACGTCAGGGGGCGAAGCGAGCAGTACTTC | CASSYDVRGRSEQYF | - | TRBJ2-7 | TRBD1 | TRBV5-4
TGCGCCAGCAGAGCGGTATACGAGCAGTACTTC | CASRAVYEQYF | - | TRBJ2-7 | - | TRBV5-1
TGTGCCAGCAGTGATTTTAGCGGGAGCTACGAGCAGTACTTC | CASSDFSGSYEQYF | - | TRBJ2-7 | TRBD2 | TRBV6-1
TGTGCCAGCAGTGAAAGCCCCGAGAAGAAGACCCAGTACTTC | CASSESPEKKTQYF | - | TRBJ2-5 | - | TRBV2
TGTGCCAGCAGCTTAGAAACAGGGGGCTACTCTATTTCTTACAATGAGCAGTTCTTC | CASSLETGGYSISYNEQFF | - | TRBJ2-1 | TRBD1 | TRBV7-8
TGTGCCAGCAGTTACTCGAAATACGAGCAGTACTTC | CASSYSKYEQYF | - | TRBJ2-7 | - | TRBV6-5
TGTGCCAGCAGCTCTCGGGACAGGAGCAATGAGCAGTTCTTC | CASSSRDRSNEQFF | - | TRBJ2-1 | TRBD1 | TRBV7-3
TGCGCCAGCAGCCCCCCCGGCAGGGCCGGTTACGAGCAGTACTTC | CASSPPGRAGYEQYF | - | TRBJ2-7 | - | TRBV4-1
TGTGCCGTAGCCGCGAACACTGAAGCTTTCTTT | CAVAANTEAFF | - | TRBJ1-1 | - | TRBV10-3
TGTGCCAGCAGTTATACTAGAGATACGCAGTATTTT | CASSYTRDTQYF | - | TRBJ2-3 | - | TRBV6-5